These 10 T cell receptor beta chains were all obtained from the same sample, sequenced in a study of blood T cell repertoires in COVID-19. Only in-frame clones appear in the TCRdb table, and some are missing; sequencing was by immunoSEQ multiplex PCR. The sample has about 210,000 clones; around four fifths are singletons. Sequencing used peripheral blood. The receptor source for this set is a woman older than 75 with COVID-19, enrolled during active disease.

The genes are TRBV19 and TRBJ1-2; D gene ambiguous. The CDR3 covers 12 residues. The germline CDR1 and CDR2 sequences are LNHDA and SQIVND (reference sequence). V was clipped by 8 bases and J by 1 base, with 8 bases between them. Written as DNA, the CDR3 is TGTGCCAGTTCAGGTGATAACTATGGCTACACCTTC. Translating it yields CASSGDNYGYTF.

The chain employs TRBV19 and TRBJ1-5, with 9 bases aligning to TRBD1. Per germline, CDR1 LNHDA and CDR2 SQIVND (reference sequence). The CDR3 contains 16 residues. Losses at the gene ends were 0 bases for V and 8 bases for J; bases not matched to a gene: 8. CDR3 sequence (DNA): TGTGCCAGTAGTATAGATCTTGGAACAGGGGGCAAGCCCCAGCATTTT. Translated, it gives CASSIDLGTGGKPQHF.

The J gene is TRBJ1-1, the V gene TRBV28, with D tentatively TRBD1 (5 bases). V gave up 7 bases and J gave up 5 bases, with 17 bases separating them. This CDR3 spans 14 amino acids. Germline CDR1 is MDHEN and CDR2 is SYDVKM. CDR3 protein: CASTLRAGITEAFF. The CDR3 bases are TGTGCCAGCACCTTACGGGCAGGGATAACTGAAGCTTTCTTT.

This clone has just one count. V and J are TRBV5-1 and TRBJ1-1; unclear D gene. This CDR3 has 14 amino acids. Between the trimmed V and J ends, which lost 7 bases and 0 bases, there was a span of 13 bases. Germline-derived CDR1 and CDR2 are SGHRS and YFSETQ. The DNA for the CDR3 is TGCGCCAGCGCCCGGGGAGGGATGAACACTGAAGCTTTCTTT. The encoded protein is CASARGGMNTEAFF.

This clone came up once. The chain uses TRBV7-2 and TRBJ1-3; 8 nucleotides line up with TRBD1. The CDR3 extends over 16 amino acids. With 3 bases clipped from V and 0 bases from J, the junction kept 4 bases outside the gene matches. Per germline, CDR1 SGHTA and CDR2 FQGNSA. The CDR3, as DNA: TGTGCCAGCAGCTTTTCACAGGGGGTCTCTGGAAACACCATATATTTT. This translates into CASSFSQGVSGNTIYF.

This chain links TRBV18 with TRBJ1-1; D gene ambiguous. V was trimmed by 2 bases and J by 5 bases, leaving 15 bases between them. From germline, CDR1 is KGHSH and CDR2 LQKENI. The CDR3 sequence is 15 residues long. CDR3 sequence (DNA): TGTGCCAGCTCACCAGATGGGAGAGAAGGGACTGAAGCTTTCTTT. It is translated as CASSPDGREGTEAFF.

The rearrangement joins TRBV28 to TRBJ1-2; 7 bases are a match to TRBD1. The V and J ends lost 5 bases and 6 bases, in that order; junction bases with no gene match: 9. This CDR3 contains 14 residues. Per germline, CDR1 MDHEN and CDR2 SYDVKM. The CDR3 is CASSTQGVGHGYTF. The CDR3, as DNA: TGTGCCAGCAGTACTCAGGGGGTAGGCCATGGCTACACCTTC.

The V gene is TRBV18, the J gene TRBJ1-3; TRBD1 agrees at 7 bases. The CDR3 consists of 16 residues. CDR1 is KGHSH, CDR2 LQKENI, per germline. V was pared by 5 bases and J by 0 bases, with 7 bases of the junction left unmatched. CDR3 region: CASSDLQGTSGNTIYF. In DNA form, the CDR3 reads TGTGCCAGCTCAGACTTACAGGGGACCTCTGGAAACACCATATATTTT.

The chain combines TRBV7-8 with TRBJ1-2; 10 positions match TRBD1. Trimming cost V 4 bases and J 7 bases; bases outside gene matches: 3. Germline values: CDR1 SGHVS, CDR2 FQNEAQ. The CDR3 covers 13 residues. The DNA of the CDR3 is TGTGCCAGCAGCTACGGGACAGGGGTTGGCTACACCTTC. It specifies CASSYGTGVGYTF.

V usage is TRBV5-1 and J usage is TRBJ2-7; D not certain. The ends were cut back, 2 bases at V and 5 bases at J, with 11 bases in the middle. Germline V gene data show CDR1 as SGHRS and CDR2 as YFSETQ. The CDR3 contains 13 residues. CDR3 DNA: TGCGCCAGCAGCTTTCAAAGCAGGAACGAGCAGTACTTC. Encoded protein: CASSFQSRNEQYF.